The 15 T cell receptor beta chains in this list originate from one sample, sequenced in a study of radiotherapy plus CTLA-4 blockade in lung cancer. Here immunoSEQ multiplex PCR was the method, and the copy in TCRdb shows in-frame clones only, minus some. This sample yields 100,000 to 150,000 clones, of which over 80% are seen a single time; approximately 7% belongs to the top ten. The starting material was peripheral blood, obtained from a patient treated with radiotherapy plus ipilimumab. All receptors come from a human donor with non-small cell lung cancer that progressed on radiotherapy plus ipilimumab.

This chain joins TRBV23-1 and TRBJ2-6; D is undetermined. TRBV23-1 carries the ORF label, with uncertain function. The V end was cut by 0 bases, the J end by 0 bases, with 15 bases between. The CDR3 is made up of 19 amino acids. DNA for the CDR3: TGCGCCAGCAGTCAATCGTTGTCGGAAGGGCGCTCTGGGGCCAACGTCCTGACTTTC. Protein: CASSQSLSEGRSGANVLTF.

In DNA form, the CDR3 reads TGTGCCAGTAGTACTGGGACCATCGGGACTAATGAAAAACTGTTTTTT. It yields the protein CASSTGTIGTNEKLFF. The chain has TRBV19 and TRBJ1-4, with a possible D match to TRBD1 (5 bases). This CDR3 has 16 residues. V was shortened by 4 bases and J by 2 bases, with 14 bases between the two germline ends. The germline V gene has CDR1 LNHDA and CDR2 SQIVND (reference sequence).

This clone was detected only a few times. The rearrangement links TRBV27 to TRBJ1-1; D not certain. Trimming took 7 bases from V and 1 from J, leaving 7 bases between them. Germline-derived CDR1 and CDR2 are MNHEY and SMNVEV (reference sequence). The CDR3 is 12 residues long. The CDR3 nucleotides are TGTGCCAGCATGCGGGGGAACACTGAAGCTTTCTTT. It yields the protein CASMRGNTEAFF.

This clone was seen just once. The genes are TRBV6-1 and TRBJ2-5; D is uncertain. Looked up from germline, CDR1 is MNHNS and CDR2 is SASEGT. The CDR3 loop spans 13 amino acids. Trimming pared 6 bases from V and 0 bases from J, leaving 8 bases between. For the CDR3, the DNA is TGTGCCAGCAGGCCAGAGTACCAAGAGACCCAGTACTTC. The encoded protein is CASRPEYQETQYF.

This chain links TRBV6-6 with TRBJ2-1; possibly TRBD2 for D (6 bases). Germline V lookup: CDR1 MNHNY, CDR2 SVGAGI (reference sequence). The V end lost 8 bases, the J end lost 2 bases, and 16 bases lay between the germline ends. The CDR3 is 15 amino acids. The CDR3 protein is CASLGELAAYNEQFF. In DNA form, the CDR3 reads TGTGCCAGCCTTGGGGAACTAGCCGCCTACAATGAGCAGTTCTTC.

This clone was seen only a few times. This chain uses TRBV23-1 with TRBJ2-1; TRBD1 aligns across 10 bases. TRBV23-1 is recorded as an ORF, its role being uncertain. Trimming at V came to 4 bases and at J to 7 bases, leaving 7 bases not matched to a gene. This CDR3 has 15 residues. The CDR3, as DNA: TGCGCCAGCAGTCTAGTGACAGGGGGCCCGAATGAGCAGTTCTTC. Translated, it gives CASSLVTGGPNEQFF.

The chain links TRBV15 to TRBJ2-7, with 8 bases fitting TRBD2. V lost 0 bases to trimming and J lost 3 bases; unmatched junction nucleotides: 4. The CDR3 covers 15 residues. Germline V lookup: CDR1 LNHNV, CDR2 YYDKDF (reference sequence). This chain's CDR3 is CATSRELAAVYEQYF. The CDR3 DNA reads TGTGCCACCAGCAGAGAACTAGCGGCCGTCTACGAGCAGTACTTC.

The gene calls are TRBV5-1 and TRBJ2-7; the D is unclear. The CDR3 extends over 13 amino acids. Germline lookup yields CDR1 SGHRS and CDR2 YFSETQ. Trimming took 0 bases from V and 8 from J, leaving 12 bases between them. CDR3 coding DNA: TGCGCCAGCAGCTTGGATCTAGGAACTAAGCAGTACTTC. As protein: CASSLDLGTKQYF. Combining the CDR3 with reference TRBV5-1 and TRBJ2-7 gives the whole variable domain KAGVTQTPRYLIKTRGQQVTLSCSPISGHRSVSWYQQTPGQGLQFLFEYFSETQRNKGNFPGRFSGRQFSNSRSEMNVSTLELGDSALYLCASSLDLGTKQYFGPGTRLTVT.

V gene TRBV4-2 combines with J gene TRBJ1-1; D possibly corresponds to TRBD1 (5 bases). V lost 1 base and J lost 3, with 15 bases in between. CDR3 length: 16 amino acids. From germline, CDR1 is LGHNA and CDR2 YNFKEQ. The CDR3 DNA sequence: TGTGCCAGCAGCCAAGCCGGGGCGAGGACGGACACTGAAGCTTTCTTT. Encoded protein: CASSQAGARTDTEAFF.

This clone was detected only a few times. This sequence joins TRBV7-2 and TRBJ1-1; D call uncertain. The CDR3 is 12 residues long. CDR1 is SGHTA and CDR2 is FQGNSA in the germline V gene. Trimming took off 4 bases at V and 6 bases at J, with 9 bases between the two ends. CDR3 loop: CASSSESAEAFF. The CDR3 DNA reads TGTGCCAGCAGCTCGGAAAGTGCTGAAGCTTTCTTT.

This clone came up a few times. Other DNA sequences in the sample encode the same CDR3. This chain connects TRBV2 to TRBJ1-3; 7 nucleotides agree with TRBD1. There are 13 residues in the CDR3. The trim removed 6 bases at V and 4 bases at J, leaving 3 bases unmatched. The germline V gene has CDR1 SNHLY and CDR2 FYNNEI. The CDR3 DNA is TGTGCCAGCAGCGGGGACAGAGGAAACACCATATATTTT. This encodes CASSGDRGNTIYF.

On this clone: One end of the junction is discordant with germline, which a read error may explain. The chain joins TRBV7-7 to TRBJ2-1; no clear D. Germline V gene sequence: CDR1 SSHAT, CDR2 FNYEAQ (reference sequence). The CDR3 loop spans 14 amino acids. CDR3 nucleotides: TGTGCTAGCAGCCCCTCCAGTACCTACAATGAGCAGTTCTTC. Translation gives CASSPSSTYNEQFF. Complete variable domain (other parts from reference TRBV7-7 and TRBJ2-1): GAGVSQSPRYKVTKRGQDVTLRCDPISSHATLYWYQQALGQGPEFLTYFNYEAQPDKSGLPSDRFSAERPEGSISTLTIQRTEQRDSAMYRCASSPSSTYNEQFFGPGTRLTVL.

The rearrangement joins TRBV11-2 to TRBJ2-1; unclear D gene. Germline V CDR1 and CDR2: SGHAT, FQNNGV. The CDR3 sequence is 14 residues long. V dropped 2 bases and J dropped 7 bases, with 12 bases sitting between them. CDR3 amino acids: CASSLLKPGNEQFF. Written as DNA, the CDR3 is TGTGCCAGCAGCTTATTGAAGCCCGGGAATGAGCAGTTCTTC.

This clone occurred once. The V gene is TRBV11-3, the J gene TRBJ1-1, with a weak D call TRBD1 (6 bases). Germline lookup yields CDR1 SGHNT and CDR2 YENEEA. The CDR3 sequence is 15 residues long. Trimming took off 1 base at V and 0 bases at J, with 9 bases between the two ends. CDR3 in DNA: TGTGCCAGCAGCTTAGGGGGGGCCGTGAACACTGAAGCTTTCTTT. The encoded protein is CASSLGGAVNTEAFF.

The chain combines TRBV27 with TRBJ2-7; tentatively, D is TRBD2 (7 bases). Trimming removed 5 bases from V and 5 bases from J, with 16 bases in between. Germline V CDR1 and CDR2: MNHEY, SMNVEV (reference sequence). CDR3 length equals 14 residues. CDR3: CASSRGGGVNEQYF. DNA of the CDR3: TGTGCCAGCAGTAGGGGAGGGGGGGTGAACGAGCAGTACTTC.